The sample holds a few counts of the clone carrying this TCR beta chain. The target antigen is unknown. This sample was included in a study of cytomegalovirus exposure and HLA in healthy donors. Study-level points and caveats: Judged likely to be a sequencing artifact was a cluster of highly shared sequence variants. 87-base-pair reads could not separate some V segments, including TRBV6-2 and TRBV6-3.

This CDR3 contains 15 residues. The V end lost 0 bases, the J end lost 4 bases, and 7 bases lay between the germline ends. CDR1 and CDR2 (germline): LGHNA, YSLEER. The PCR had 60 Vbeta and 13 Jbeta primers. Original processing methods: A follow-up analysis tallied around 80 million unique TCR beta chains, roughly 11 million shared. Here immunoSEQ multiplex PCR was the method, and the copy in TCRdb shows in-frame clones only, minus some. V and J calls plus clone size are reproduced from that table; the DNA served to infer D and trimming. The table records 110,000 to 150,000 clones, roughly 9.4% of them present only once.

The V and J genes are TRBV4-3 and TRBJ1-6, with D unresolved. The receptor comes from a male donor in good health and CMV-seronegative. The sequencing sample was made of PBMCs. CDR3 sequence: CASSQDPLYNSPLHF. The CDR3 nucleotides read TGCGCCAGCAGCCAAGATCCGCTATATAATTCACCCCTCCACTTT.